The source of this T cell receptor (beta chain) is a study of blood T cell repertoires in COVID-19. Study-level background: COVID-19 samples from acute and convalescent phases originated in the United States, Italy and Spain. PBMCs, B-cell-depleted T cells, or T cells were the source of the cDNA or gDNA that made up the material.

The germline V gene has CDR1 SGDLS and CDR2 YYNGEE. Trimming cost V 4 bases and J 5 bases; bases outside gene matches: 8. The CDR3 consists of 15 residues. As processed by the authors: Reference gene primer amplification gave nucleated cell count estimates. Sequencing was performed with immunoSEQ multiplex PCR; in TCRdb, only in-frame clones are kept and a portion is missing. V and J calls and clone size are copied from that table; D and trimming were computed from the DNA. The table lists roughly 230,000 clones, nearly 90% of them singletons. The chain recombines TRBV9 with TRBJ1-5, with TRBD1 matching 8 bases. Sequencing was done on a sample of peripheral blood. The receptor's source is a human donor in a cohort sampled during active COVID-19. Here the CDR3 reads CASSPTGGKDQPQHF. The CDR3 region has the DNA TGTGCCAGCAGCCCTACAGGGGGGAAGGATCAGCCCCAGCATTTT.